Listed below are T cell receptor beta chains from one sample, sequenced in a study of blood T cell repertoires in COVID-19. Only in-frame clones appear in the TCRdb table, and some are missing; sequencing was by immunoSEQ multiplex PCR. The sample holds some 200,000 clones, 75% to 90% seen once. The specimen sequenced was PBMCs or T cells enriched from blood (not recorded which). The receptors shown here come from a woman aged 18-29 years in a cohort exposed to, infected with or recovered from COVID-19 (not recorded which). Each CDR3 is given with its conserved first and last residue. Fields, in order: V gene, D gene, clone size, J gene, CDR3 protein, CDR3 DNA. The D gene is left open where the match is weak. Clone size is shown for a subset of rows, as once, few, many or a class of expanded clone.

TRBV11-3,-,-,TRBJ2-1,CASSFTGSSYNEQFF,TGTGCCAGCAGCTTTACAGGGAGCTCCTACAATGAGCAGTTCTTC
TRBV2,TRBD1,once,TRBJ1-1,CASRVWTGGRGDTEAFF,TGTGCCAGCAGGGTCTGGACAGGGGGAAGGGGAGACACTGAAGCTTTCTTT
TRBV18,TRBD1,once,TRBJ2-6,CASSLKEQGALISGANVLTF,TGTGCCAGCTCACTCAAAGAACAGGGGGCCCTTATCTCTGGGGCCAACGTCCTGACTTTC
TRBV11-3,-,-,TRBJ2-5,CASSSGTSETQYF,TGTGCCAGCAGCTCCGGGACATCGGAGACCCAGTACTTC
TRBV6-5,-,-,TRBJ1-2,CASSYRDIQLSYGYTF,TGTGCCAGCAGTTATAGGGACATCCAATTGAGCTATGGCTACACCTTC
TRBV2,-,-,TRBJ1-2,CASSARNYGYTF,TGTGCCAGCAGTGCCAGGAACTATGGCTACACCTTC
TRBV13,-,few,TRBJ1-1,CASSLEQTTEAFF,TGTGCCAGCAGCTTAGAACAGACCACTGAAGCTTTCTTT
TRBV25-1,TRBD1,-,TRBJ1-3,CASSFGPGTARGNTIYF,TGTGCCAGCAGTTTTGGACCCGGGACAGCGCGAGGAAACACCATATATTTT
TRBV6-5,-,-,TRBJ1-5,CASSHLGFGQPQHF,TGTGCCAGCAGTCACCTCGGGTTCGGGCAGCCCCAGCATTTT
TRBV7-9,-,-,TRBJ1-5,CASSADGGGQPQHF,TGTGCCAGCAGCGCGGACGGGGGTGGTCAGCCCCAGCATTTT
TRBV14,TRBD1,few,TRBJ1-6,CASSQAGTGTSPLHF,TGTGCCAGCAGCCAAGCCGGGACAGGGACTTCACCCCTCCACTTT
TRBV5-4,-,-,TRBJ1-1,CASSVVGSSTEAFF,TGTGCCAGCAGCGTGGTAGGGAGTAGCACTGAAGCTTTCTTT
TRBV19,-,-,TRBJ1-1,CASSMQLHTEAFF,TGTGCCAGTAGTATGCAGTTACACACTGAAGCTTTCTTT
TRBV5-4,-,-,TRBJ2-1,CASSLKQGSYNEQFF,TGTGCCAGCAGCTTGAAACAGGGAAGTTACAATGAGCAGTTCTTC
TRBV18,TRBD1,-,TRBJ2-7,CASSPGTGGYEQYF,TGTGCCAGCTCACCAGGGACAGGGGGCTACGAGCAGTACTTC
TRBV11-2,-,-,TRBJ2-3,CASSLRGALGTDTQYF,TGTGCCAGCAGCTTACGGGGGGCGCTGGGCACAGATACGCAGTATTTT
TRBV5-1,-,few,TRBJ2-7,CASSRLERGYEQYF,TGCGCCAGCAGCCGTCTTGAGCGTGGTTACGAGCAGTACTTC
TRBV2,-,-,TRBJ2-1,CASSGNADNYNEQFF,TGTGCCAGCAGTGGGAATGCGGACAACTACAATGAGCAGTTCTTC
TRBV6-1,TRBD1,-,TRBJ1-1,CASSDYPGTGETEAFF,TGTGCCAGCAGTGACTATCCGGGGACAGGGGAAACTGAAGCTTTCTTT
TRBV7-2,-,-,TRBJ1-5,CASGLGGNQPQHF,TGTGCCAGCGGTTTGGGAGGCAATCAGCCCCAGCATTTT
TRBV6-2/TRBV6-3,-,-,TRBJ1-3,CASSVWSRNTIYF,TGTGCCAGCAGTGTGTGGTCGCGGAACACCATATATTTT
TRBV28,TRBD2,medium-sized,TRBJ2-7,CASSPGTTSYEQYF,TGTGCCAGCAGTCCTGGGACTACCTCCTACGAGCAGTACTTC
TRBV7-3,-,-,TRBJ2-3,CASSRGDLRTDTQYF,TGTGCCAGCAGCCGGGGAGACTTACGCACAGATACGCAGTATTTT
TRBV7-7,TRBD1,-,TRBJ1-5,CASSFNLLPGQGIYSNQPQHF,TGTGCCAGCAGCTTCAATCTCCTGCCGGGACAGGGGATTTACAGCAATCAGCCCCAGCATTTT
TRBV7-6,-,few,TRBJ1-2,CASSPRLSADGYTF,TGTGCCAGCAGCCCCCGTTTAAGTGCGGATGGCTACACCTTC
TRBV9,TRBD2,-,TRBJ2-7,CASSVGTSGAYEQYF,TGTGCCAGCAGCGTCGGGACTAGCGGGGCTTATGAGCAGTACTTC
TRBV28,-,once,TRBJ2-1,CASRGGGDDEQFF,TGTGCCAGCAGGGGAGGGGGAGACGATGAGCAGTTCTTC
TRBV11-2,-,-,TRBJ2-1,CASSLGAARQFF,TGTGCCAGCAGCTTAGGGGCCGCCAGGCAGTTCTTC
TRBV6-5,-,-,TRBJ2-7,CATSRGLGPTYEQYF,TGTGCCACCAGTAGGGGCCTCGGGCCTACCTACGAGCAGTACTTC
TRBV10-3,TRBD1,-,TRBJ1-6,CAIRTGAGSPLHF,TGTGCCATCAGGACAGGGGCCGGTTCACCCCTCCACTTT
TRBV29-1,-,-,TRBJ2-5,CSVLGERDTQETQYF,TGCAGCGTCCTCGGGGAACGGGACACCCAAGAGACCCAGTACTTC
TRBV20-1,-,-,TRBJ1-1,CSAILRTEAFF,TGCAGTGCTATACTGAGGACAGAAGCTTTCTTT
TRBV19,TRBD1,-,TRBJ1-1,CASSMARDRITEAFF,TGTGCCAGTAGTATGGCTCGGGACAGGATCACTGAAGCTTTCTTT
TRBV18,-,-,TRBJ1-1,CASSPQPKNTEAFF,TGTGCCAGCTCACCACAGCCCAAAAACACTGAAGCTTTCTTT
TRBV19,TRBD1,-,TRBJ1-5,CASSSGQGYSNQPQHF,TGTGCCAGTAGTTCGGGACAGGGGTATAGCAATCAGCCCCAGCATTTT
TRBV7-9,TRBD1,-,TRBJ2-3,CASSSGTASTTDTQYF,TGTGCCAGCAGCTCAGGGACAGCTAGCACGACAGATACGCAGTATTTT
TRBV24-1,-,-,TRBJ1-2,CAIQDDRLYGYTF,TGTGCCATCCAAGATGACAGGCTTTATGGCTACACCTTC
TRBV11-3,TRBD2,-,TRBJ2-5,CASSLYNRGRAWGETQYF,TGTGCCAGCAGCTTATATAATCGCGGGAGGGCCTGGGGTGAGACCCAGTACTTC
TRBV6-2/TRBV6-3,TRBD2,-,TRBJ2-3,CASSTVRGRAPDTQYF,TGTGCCAGCAGTACAGTCAGAGGGAGGGCACCAGATACGCAGTATTTT
TRBV24-1,TRBD2,-,TRBJ2-1,CATMGNGLAAHEQFF,TGTGCCACGATGGGTAATGGACTAGCGGCCCATGAGCAGTTCTTC
TRBV24-1,TRBD2,-,TRBJ2-7,CATSVAGGLEQYF,TGTGCCACCAGTGTAGCGGGAGGACTCGAGCAGTACTTC
TRBV7-3,TRBD2,-,TRBJ2-2,CASSTGTSFAGELFF,TGTGCCAGCAGCACCGGGACTAGCTTTGCCGGGGAGCTGTTTTTT
TRBV10-3,TRBD1,-,TRBJ1-1,CAITTSGTGDTEAFF,TGTGCCATCACTACCAGCGGGACAGGGGACACTGAAGCTTTCTTT
TRBV4-1,TRBD1,once,TRBJ2-4,CASSQDRGQGSRLGTNIQYF,TGCGCCAGCAGCCAAGATCGCGGACAGGGGTCGCGTCTGGGCACAAACATTCAGTACTTC
TRBV5-1,TRBD2,-,TRBJ2-2,CASSFGTSGMYTGELFF,TGCGCCAGCAGCTTTGGGACTAGCGGGATGTACACCGGGGAGCTGTTTTTT
TRBV18,-,-,TRBJ1-1,CASSPPSGAGTEAFF,TGTGCCAGCTCACCACCTTCAGGGGCCGGCACTGAAGCTTTCTTT
TRBV5-1,TRBD1,-,TRBJ1-2,CASSLGQGANYGYTF,TGCGCCAGCAGCTTGGGACAGGGGGCTAACTATGGCTACACCTTC
TRBV13,-,-,TRBJ1-1,CASSLGWGGRTEAFF,TGTGCCAGCAGCTTAGGCTGGGGGGGGCGGACTGAAGCTTTCTTT
TRBV12-3/TRBV12-4,TRBD1,-,TRBJ1-2,CASSRTGAGGYTF,TGTGCCAGCAGTCGTACAGGGGCCGGTGGCTACACCTTC
TRBV29-1,-,-,TRBJ1-2,CSVEEVDGGGYTF,TGCAGCGTTGAAGAGGTCGATGGAGGGGGCTACACCTTC
TRBV9,TRBD2,-,TRBJ2-2,CASSVSGRVTGELFF,TGTGCCAGCAGCGTTAGCGGGAGGGTCACCGGGGAGCTGTTTTTT
TRBV11-2,-,-,TRBJ2-2,CASSRQNTGELFF,TGTGCCAGCAGCCGACAGAACACCGGGGAGCTGTTTTTT
TRBV3-1/TRBV3-2,TRBD2,-,TRBJ2-7,CASSQGLAVPYEQYF,TGTGCCAGCAGCCAAGGCCTAGCGGTTCCCTACGAGCAGTACTTC
TRBV5-1,TRBD1,-,TRBJ2-1,CASHRKGTGSANEQFF,TGCGCCAGCCATCGGAAGGGGACAGGGAGCGCAAATGAGCAGTTCTTC
TRBV7-9,TRBD1,-,TRBJ2-3,CASRQQGAGTDTQYF,TGTGCCAGCAGGCAACAGGGGGCCGGCACAGATACGCAGTATTTT
TRBV12-5,TRBD1,-,TRBJ1-1,CASGFPRQGAEAFF,TGTGCTAGTGGTTTCCCGCGACAGGGGGCTGAAGCTTTCTTT
TRBV19,-,-,TRBJ1-5,CASSIEQSGGVGQPQHF,TGTGCCAGTAGTATAGAGCAGAGTGGAGGGGTGGGTCAGCCCCAGCATTTT
TRBV7-6,TRBD1,-,TRBJ2-7,CASSPAGTGIYEQYF,TGTGCCAGCAGCCCCGCCGGGACAGGGATCTACGAGCAGTACTTC
TRBV20-1,TRBD2,-,TRBJ2-1,CSASLAGDSYNEQFF,TGCAGTGCTAGTCTGGCGGGGGATTCCTACAATGAGCAGTTCTTC
TRBV10-2,TRBD2,-,TRBJ2-1,CASRAGLAGGPVVF,TGCGCCAGCAGGGCTGGACTAGCGGGGGGGCCGGTGGTCTTC